The text below deals with one T cell receptor (beta chain). The sample comes from a study of blood T cell repertoires in COVID-19. Study in general: Whether acute or convalescent, the COVID-19 samples came from the United States, Italy and Spain. Sources were T cells, B-cell-depleted T cells, or PBMCs; the material itself was cDNA or gDNA.

In the authors' workflow: Reference gene primer amplification in the assay estimated nucleated cell counts. Libraries were prepared by immunoSEQ multiplex PCR; TCRdb keeps only in-frame clonotypes and omits some of them. V and J calls and clone size are those listed in that table; D and trimming were worked out from the DNA. Here the sample spans 110,000 to 150,000 clones, roughly 88% being singletons. The CDR3 has 13 residues. V was shortened by 10 bases and J by 5 bases, with 15 bases between the two germline ends. Germline CDR1 and CDR2: MNHEY and SVGAGI. The gene calls are TRBV6-5 and TRBJ1-5; D is perhaps TRBD1 (5 bases). This receptor was obtained from a woman aged 60-70 years with acute or convalescent COVID-19. The sequenced material came from peripheral blood. The DNA of the CDR3 is TGTGCCACCGGTGGGGCCTCAGATCAGCCCCAGCATTTT. This encodes CATGGASDQPQHF.